This T cell receptor (beta chain) was identified in a study of Ad26.COV2.S vaccination and SARS-CoV-2 variants. This clone has only a few counts. Its antigen is not identified. Profiled with immunoSEQ multiplex PCR; TCRdb holds only in-frame clones, not every one. Counted here are about 680,000 clones, 89% occurring once; the ten biggest clones make up around 1.5%. General observations from the study: The study found higher spike-specific TCR breadth in vaccine than placebo recipients. Placebo and vaccine recipients had non-spike TCR breadth that was similar.

This CDR3 spans 13 amino acids. Germline CDR1 is MNHEY and CDR2 is SVGAGI. Trimming pared 2 bases from V and 6 bases from J, leaving 8 bases between. Treatment indicated: about 20 received Ad26.COV2.S at low or high dose, single or two shots; about five received placebo; per-sample allocation not given. On day 63 after the first injection, vaccine and placebo recipients gave samples. Vaccination employed an Ad26 vector expressing the Wuhan-strain SARS-CoV-2 spike. This receptor was taken from a person between 18 and 59 years old who received the Ad26.COV2.S COVID-19 vaccine or a placebo. The J gene is TRBJ1-5, the V gene TRBV6-5, with D possibly TRBD1 on 5 matching bases. This sample comprised peripheral blood, obtained in a trial of Ad26.COV2.S vaccine versus placebo. The CDR3, as DNA: TGTGCCAGCAGTTACAGGGGAGGTCAGCCCCAGCATTTT. Protein sequence: CASSYRGGQPQHF.